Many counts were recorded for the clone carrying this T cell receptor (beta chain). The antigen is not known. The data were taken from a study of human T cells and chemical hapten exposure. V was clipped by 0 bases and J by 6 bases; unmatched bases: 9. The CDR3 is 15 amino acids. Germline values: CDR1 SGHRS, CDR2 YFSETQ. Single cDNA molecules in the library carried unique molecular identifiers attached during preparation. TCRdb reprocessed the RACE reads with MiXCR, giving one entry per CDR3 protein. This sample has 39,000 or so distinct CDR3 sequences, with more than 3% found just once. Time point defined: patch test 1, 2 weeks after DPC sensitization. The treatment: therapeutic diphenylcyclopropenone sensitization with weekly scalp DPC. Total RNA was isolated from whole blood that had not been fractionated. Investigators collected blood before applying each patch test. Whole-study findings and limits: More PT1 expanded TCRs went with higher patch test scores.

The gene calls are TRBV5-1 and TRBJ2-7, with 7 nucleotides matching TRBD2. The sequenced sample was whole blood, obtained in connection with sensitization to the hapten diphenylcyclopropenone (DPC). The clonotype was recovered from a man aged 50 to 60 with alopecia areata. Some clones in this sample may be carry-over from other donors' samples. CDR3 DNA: TGCGCCAGCAGCTTGGGTACAGCGGGAACTGGCGAGCAGTACTTC. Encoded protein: CASSLGTAGTGEQYF.